The following is a TCR beta chain sequence with its context. Sequence at one end of the junction differs from germline and may be a read error. TCRdb re-called the 5' RACE reads with MiXCR, one entry per CDR3 protein. Among 300,000 to 400,000 distinct CDR3 sequences listed, 9.5% to 15% were seen once. The CDR3 sequence is 13 residues long. The data were obtained in a study of T cells after yellow fever vaccination. The source material was CD4+ T cells sorted from PBMCs, sampled 15 days after the yellow fever booster vaccination. The rearrangement uses TRBV12-3 or TRBV12-4 and TRBJ2-3, with a possible D match to TRBD1 (5 bases). The sequence was collected from a man younger than 30 who received the YFV17D yellow fever vaccine. CDR3 protein: CAGSLRGTDTQYF. CDR3 DNA sequence: TGTGCCGGCAGCCTAAGGGGTACAGATACGCAGTATTTT.